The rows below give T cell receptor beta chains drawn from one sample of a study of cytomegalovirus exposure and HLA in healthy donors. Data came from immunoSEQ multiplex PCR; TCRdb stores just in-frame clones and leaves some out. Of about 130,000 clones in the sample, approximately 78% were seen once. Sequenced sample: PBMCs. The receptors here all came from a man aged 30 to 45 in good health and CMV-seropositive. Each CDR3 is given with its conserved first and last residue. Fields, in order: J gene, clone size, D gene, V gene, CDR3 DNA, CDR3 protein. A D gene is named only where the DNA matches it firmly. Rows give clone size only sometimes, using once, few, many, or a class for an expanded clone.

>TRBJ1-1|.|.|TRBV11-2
TGTGCCAGCAGCCAACAGGTTGTTACTGAAGCTTTCTTT
CASSQQVVTEAFF
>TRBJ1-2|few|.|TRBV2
TGTGCCAGCAGTGTTGGACAGCTTACGTATGGCTACACCTTC
CASSVGQLTYGYTF
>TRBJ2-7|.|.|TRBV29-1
TGCAGCGTTGGGCCGGCAGGCCGGGAGCAGTACTTC
CSVGPAGREQYF
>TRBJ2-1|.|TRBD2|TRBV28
TGTGCCAGCAGTTCTGGGACTAGCAGCTACAATGAGCAGTTCTTC
CASSSGTSSYNEQFF
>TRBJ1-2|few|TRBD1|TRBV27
TGTGCCAGCAGTTTATACGGGACAGAAGGCTACACCTTC
CASSLYGTEGYTF
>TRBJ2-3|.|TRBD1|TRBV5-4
TGTGCCAGCAGCTTGGGGACAGGGGATGTGAATACGCAGTATTTT
CASSLGTGDVNTQYF
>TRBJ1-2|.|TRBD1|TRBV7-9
TGTGCCAGCAGCTCGGGACAGGGGGCATTTGGCTACACCTTC
CASSSGQGAFGYTF
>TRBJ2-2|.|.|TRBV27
TGTGCCAGCAGTGACCAGGGGGGTACTTCCGGGGAGCTGTTTTTT
CASSDQGGTSGELFF
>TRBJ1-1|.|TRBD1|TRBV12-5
TGTGCTAGTGGTTTGGACGGACAGGGGTCTTTCTTT
CASGLDGQGSFF
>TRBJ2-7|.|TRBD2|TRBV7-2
TGTGCCAGCAGCTTAGGGTGGACTAGCGGGAGGGCCGGAGCCTACGAGCAGTACTTC
CASSLGWTSGRAGAYEQYF
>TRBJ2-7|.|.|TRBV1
TGCACCAGCAGCTCTAGCGGGACGGGCTTGCGCTACGAGCAGTACTTC
CTSSSSGTGLRYEQYF
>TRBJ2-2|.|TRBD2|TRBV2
TGTGCCAGCAGTCCCCTGGGGAGGGGTGGGTCCGGGGAGCTGTTTTTT
CASSPLGRGGSGELFF
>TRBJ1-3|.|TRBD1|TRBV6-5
TGTGCCAGCAGTGACAGGGGGAATGGAAACACCATATATTTT
CASSDRGNGNTIYF
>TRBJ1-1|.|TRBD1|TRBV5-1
TGCGCCAGCAGCTGGGGACAGGGCGAGATCACTGAAGCTTTCTTT
CASSWGQGEITEAFF
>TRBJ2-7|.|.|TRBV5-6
TGTGCCAGCAGCTTGAGGCAGGGGATACACGAGCAGTACTTC
CASSLRQGIHEQYF
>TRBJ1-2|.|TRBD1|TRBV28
TGTGCCAGCAGTTCCCGACAGGGTGTTGATGGCTACACCTTC
CASSSRQGVDGYTF
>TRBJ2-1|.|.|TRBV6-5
TGTGCCAGCAGCGGGGGACTGGATGTCAATGAGCAGTTCTTC
CASSGGLDVNEQFF
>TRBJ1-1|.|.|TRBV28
TGTGCCAGCGGGACTACAGGCATTAGTCGAGATTGGGCTTTCTTT
CASGTTGISRDWAFF
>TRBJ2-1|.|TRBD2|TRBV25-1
TGTGCCAGCAACCGGGGGGTAACAGGCAATGAGCAGTTCTTC
CASNRGVTGNEQFF
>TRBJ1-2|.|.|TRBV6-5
TGTGCCAGCAACCCTTCAGGGGACGCCAACTATGGCTACACCTTC
CASNPSGDANYGYTF
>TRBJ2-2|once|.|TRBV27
TGTGCCAGCCAAAGGGGGGACAGATACACCGGGGAGCTGTTTTTT
CASQRGDRYTGELFF
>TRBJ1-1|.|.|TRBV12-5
TGTGCTAGTGGTTTTGCCTCGGGACACGACACTGAAGCTTTCTTT
CASGFASGHDTEAFF
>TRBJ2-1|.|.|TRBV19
TGTGCCAGTAGTGTATCGAGTGTAAACAATGAGCAGTTCTTC
CASSVSSVNNEQFF
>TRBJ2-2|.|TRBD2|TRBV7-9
TGTTCCAGCAGCAGACTAGCTGCCTCCGGGGAGCTGTTTTTT
CSSSRLAASGELFF
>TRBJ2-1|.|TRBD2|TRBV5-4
TGTGCCAGCAGCTTGGAAGTGGGACTAGCGGCCTACAATGAGCAGTTCTTC
CASSLEVGLAAYNEQFF
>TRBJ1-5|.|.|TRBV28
TGCCCGTATATAGGGGGATGTCACTACAATCAGCCCCAGCATTTT
CPYIGGCHYNQPQHF
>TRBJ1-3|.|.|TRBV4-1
TGCGCCAGCAGCCAAGATTCGTGGTCCGGGGGTTCTGGAAACACCATATATTTT
CASSQDSWSGGSGNTIYF
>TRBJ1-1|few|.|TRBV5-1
TGCGCCAGCAGCTTGAGGGCCACTCCGGGGGACACTGAAGCTTTCTTT
CASSLRATPGDTEAFF
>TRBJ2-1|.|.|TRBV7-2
TGTGCCAGCAGCTTAGACAGGGCCAATGAGCAGTTCTTC
CASSLDRANEQFF
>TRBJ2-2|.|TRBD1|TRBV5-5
TGTGCCAGCAGCACGGGACAGGGCCACACCGGGGAGCTGTTTTTT
CASSTGQGHTGELFF
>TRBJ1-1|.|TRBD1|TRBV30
TGTGCCTGGAGCGCAGGGGGCACGAGCACTGAAGCTTTCTTT
CAWSAGGTSTEAFF
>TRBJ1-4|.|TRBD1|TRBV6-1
TGTGCCAGCAGTAAGGACAGGGGGGATGAAAAACTGTTTTTT
CASSKDRGDEKLFF
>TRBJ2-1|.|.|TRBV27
TGTGCCAGCAGTCGGCTCATTGACAGGTACTTCTACAATGAGCAGTTCTTC
CASSRLIDRYFYNEQFF
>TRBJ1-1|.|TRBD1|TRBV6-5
TGTGCCAGCAGGACAGGGGGTGGGACTGAAGCTTTCTTT
CASRTGGGTEAFF
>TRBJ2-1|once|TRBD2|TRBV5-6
TGTGCCAGCAGCCTGCTACTAGCGGGAGAGGGGAATGAGCAGTTCTTC
CASSLLLAGEGNEQFF
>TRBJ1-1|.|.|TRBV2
TGTGCCAGCACGGGCAGGGGCCTTGAAGCTTTCTTT
CASTGRGLEAFF
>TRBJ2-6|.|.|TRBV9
TGTGCCAGCAACGCAACGGGTGCCGGGGCCAACGTCCTGACTTTC
CASNATGAGANVLTF
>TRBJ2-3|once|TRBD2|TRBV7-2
TGTGCCAGCAGCCGGGGACCGGGGGGGGATACGCAGTATTTT
CASSRGPGGDTQYF
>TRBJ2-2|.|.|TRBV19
TGTGCCAGTGGCGCGACACTGAACACCGGGGAGCTGTTTTTT
CASGATLNTGELFF